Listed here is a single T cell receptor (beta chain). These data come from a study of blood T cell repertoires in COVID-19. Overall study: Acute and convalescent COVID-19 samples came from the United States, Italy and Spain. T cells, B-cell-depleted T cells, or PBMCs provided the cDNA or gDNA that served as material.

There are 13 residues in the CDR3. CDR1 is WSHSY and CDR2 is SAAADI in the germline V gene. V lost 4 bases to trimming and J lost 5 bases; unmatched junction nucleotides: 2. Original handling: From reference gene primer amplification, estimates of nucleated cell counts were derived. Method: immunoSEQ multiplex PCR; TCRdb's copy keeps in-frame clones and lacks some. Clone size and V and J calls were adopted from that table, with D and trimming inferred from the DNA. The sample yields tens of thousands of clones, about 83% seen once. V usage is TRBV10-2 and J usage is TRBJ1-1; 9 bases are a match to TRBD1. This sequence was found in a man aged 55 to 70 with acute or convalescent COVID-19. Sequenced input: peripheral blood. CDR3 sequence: CASSGQGGTEAFF. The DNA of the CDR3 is TGCGCCAGCAGTGGACAGGGGGGGACTGAAGCTTTCTTT.